The rows below give T cell receptor beta chains drawn from one sample of a study of shared clonotypes between healthy human individuals. Measured with immunoSEQ multiplex PCR; TCRdb has only the in-frame clones, and not every one. The sample holds about 2.1 million clones, about 93% seen once. Sequenced material: naive CD8+ T cells from PBMCs. Receptor source: a man younger than 30 in good health. Some clones in this sample may be carry-over from other donors' samples. CDR3s include the opening cysteine and the closing phenylalanine or tryptophan. D genes are given only for firm matches.

>TRBV7-7|TRBJ2-2|.|16
CASSPRPPSNTGELFF
TGTGCCAGCAGCCCTCGCCCCCCTAGTAACACCGGGGAGCTGTTTTTT
>TRBV19|TRBJ2-7|.|15
CASSISAASAYEQYF
TGTGCCAGTAGTATAAGTGCGGCTAGCGCCTACGAGCAGTACTTC
>TRBV28|TRBJ2-7|TRBD2|15
CASTPTSGRSYEQYF
TGTGCCAGCACCCCGACTAGCGGGAGGTCCTACGAGCAGTACTTC
>TRBV4-3|TRBJ1-1|TRBD1|14
CASSVRQGNTEAFF
TGCGCCAGCAGCGTTCGACAGGGGAACACTGAAGCTTTCTTT
>TRBV28|TRBJ1-3|.|13
CASSLRGGNTIYF
TGTGCCAGCAGTTTACGGGGTGGAAACACCATATATTTT
>TRBV4-1|TRBJ2-7|.|15
CASSQASVFPYEQYF
TGCGCCAGCAGCCAAGCTAGCGTCTTTCCCTACGAGCAGTACTTC
>TRBV10-2|TRBJ1-5|TRBD1|14
CASSDGQGDQPQHF
TGCGCCAGCAGTGACGGACAGGGCGATCAGCCCCAGCATTTT
>TRBV7-9|TRBJ1-5|.|13
CASSFDSNQPQHF
TGTGCCAGCAGCTTTGATAGCAATCAGCCCCAGCATTTT
>TRBV29-1|TRBJ1-2|.|12
CSVLFDSYGYTF
TGCAGCGTTCTCTTCGACAGCTATGGCTACACCTTC
>TRBV5-6|TRBJ1-2|.|12
CASSPQGNGYTF
TGTGCCAGCAGCCCGCAGGGGAATGGCTACACCTTC